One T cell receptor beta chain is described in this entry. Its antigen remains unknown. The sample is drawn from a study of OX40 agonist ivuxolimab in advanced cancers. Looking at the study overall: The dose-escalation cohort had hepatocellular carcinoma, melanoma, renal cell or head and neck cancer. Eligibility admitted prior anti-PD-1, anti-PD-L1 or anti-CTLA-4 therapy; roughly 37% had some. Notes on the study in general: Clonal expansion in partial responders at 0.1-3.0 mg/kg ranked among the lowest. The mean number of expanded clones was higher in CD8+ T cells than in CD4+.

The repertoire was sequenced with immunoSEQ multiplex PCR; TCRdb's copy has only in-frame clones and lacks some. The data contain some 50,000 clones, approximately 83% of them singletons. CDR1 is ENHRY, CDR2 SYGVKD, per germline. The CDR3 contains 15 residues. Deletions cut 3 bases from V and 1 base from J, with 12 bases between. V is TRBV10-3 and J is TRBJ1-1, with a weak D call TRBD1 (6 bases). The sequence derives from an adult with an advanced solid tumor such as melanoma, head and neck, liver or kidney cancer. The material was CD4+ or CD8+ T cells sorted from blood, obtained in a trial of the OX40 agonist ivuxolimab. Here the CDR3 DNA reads TGTGCCATCAGTGATTACGCGACAGGGAACACTGAAGCTTTCTTT. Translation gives CAISDYATGNTEAFF.